Listed here are 10 T cell receptor beta chains from one sample, sequenced in a study of blood T cell repertoires in COVID-19. Clones were read by immunoSEQ multiplex PCR, and TCRdb kept only the in-frame ones, dropping some. The repertoire holds 20,000 to 25,000 clones, over 80% seen once, with 25% in the top ten. Sequenced: peripheral blood. These receptors were obtained from a human donor with active COVID-19. The donor label of this sample is uncertain.

This clone was counted once. This rearrangement joins TRBV7-9 to TRBJ1-2, with D unresolved. The V gene's germline CDR1 is SEHNR and CDR2 FQNEAQ (reference sequence). CDR3 length: 12 residues. Trimming shortened V by 0 bases and J by 3 bases, and 2 bases separated the two germline ends. Here the CDR3 reads CASSLADYGYTF. Written as DNA, the CDR3 is TGTGCCAGCAGCTTAGCCGACTATGGCTACACCTTC.

J is TRBJ1-1 and V is TRBV19; D perhaps matches TRBD1 (6 bases). The CDR3 has 14 residues. Germline assignment: CDR1 LNHDA and CDR2 SQIVND (reference sequence). The ends were cut back, 6 bases at V and 3 bases at J, with 14 bases in the middle. The CDR3 coding sequence is TGTGCCAGTAGCGGACAGTCCTACTACACTGAAGCTTTCTTT. Translated, it gives CASSGQSYYTEAFF.

V and J are TRBV2 and TRBJ2-7, with 8 bases fitting TRBD2. The CDR3 has 13 residues. The J segment lost 4 bases and the V segment lost 9 bases, leaving 8 bases of the junction unmatched. Germline V gene lookup returns CDR1 SNHLY and CDR2 FYNNEI. DNA of the CDR3: TGTGCCAGTCAGGGACTAGAAGGATACGAGCAGTACTTC. It yields the protein CASQGLEGYEQYF.

The gene calls are TRBV2 and TRBJ2-5, with unresolved D. This CDR3 is built from 11 residues. The germline V gene has CDR1 SNHLY and CDR2 FYNNEI. Trimming removed 7 bases at V and 5 bases at J, with 8 bases between. The CDR3 bases are TGTGCCAGCACCCGCCGGGAGACCCAGTACTTC. Protein sequence: CASTRRETQYF.

This rearrangement joins TRBV7-9 to TRBJ2-2; 7 positions match TRBD2. The V and J ends lost 1 base and 2 bases, in that order; junction bases with no gene match: 4. CDR1 SEHNR and CDR2 FQNEAQ come from the germline V gene (reference sequence). This CDR3 region has 16 residues. The CDR3 loop reads CASSLVAGTNTGELFF. DNA for the CDR3: TGTGCCAGCAGCTTAGTAGCGGGTACCAACACCGGGGAGCTGTTTTTT. The entire variable domain, with the rest obtained from reference TRBV7-9 and TRBJ2-2, is as follows: DTGVSQNPRHKITKRGQNVTFRCDPISEHNRLYWYRQTLGQGPEFLTYFQNEAQLEKSRLLSDRFSAERPKGSFSTLEIQRTEQGDSAMYLCASSLVAGTNTGELFFGEGSRLTVL.

This clone was detected only a few times. This chain joins TRBV9 and TRBJ1-3; D is possibly TRBD1 (6 bases). Between the trimmed V and J ends, which lost 6 bases and 0 bases, there was a span of 19 bases. The CDR3 is 17 residues long. Germline V CDR1 and CDR2: SGDLS, YYNGEE. The CDR3, as DNA: TGTGCCAGCACCCTTAACGCCGGGGGGCTCTCTGGAAACACCATATATTTT. Protein: CASTLNAGGLSGNTIYF. The full variable domain, with the rest looked up from reference TRBV9 and TRBJ1-3, is DSGVTQTPKHLITATGQRVTLRCSPRSGDLSVYWYQQSLDQGLQFLIQYYNGEERAKGNILERFSAQQFPDLHSELNLSSLELGDSALYFCASTLNAGGLSGNTIYFGEGSWLTVV.

The gene calls are TRBV6-5 and TRBJ2-5, with no clear D. Trimming stripped 6 bases from V and 3 bases from J, with 11 bases between. Germline assignment: CDR1 MNHEY and CDR2 SVGAGI. The CDR3 length is 13 residues. The CDR3 loop reads CASSEEWEETQYF. Written as DNA, the CDR3 is TGTGCCAGCAGCGAGGAATGGGAAGAGACCCAGTACTTC.

Comment on this clone: The sample holds other DNA sequences that translate to the same CDR3. The rearrangement links TRBV29-1 to TRBJ2-2; D ambiguous. The germline CDR1 and CDR2 sequences are SQVTM and ANQGSEA. V was trimmed by 6 bases and J by 0 bases, leaving 11 bases between them. This CDR3 comprises 14 residues. The CDR3 spells CSVGLAANTGELFF. For the CDR3, the DNA is TGCAGCGTGGGCTTGGCAGCGAACACCGGGGAGCTGTTTTTT.

This clone was recorded once. This sequence joins TRBV3-1 (or the pseudogene TRBV3-2) and TRBJ1-1, with D uncertain. CDR3 length equals 15 residues. Trimming took off 1 base at V and 1 base at J, with 10 bases between the two ends. Germline assignment: CDR1 LGHDT and CDR2 YNNKEL (reference sequence). CDR3 nucleotide sequence: TGTGCCAGCAGCCAAGCGGGTGTTTGGAACACTGAAGCTTTCTTT. This codes for CASSQAGVWNTEAFF.

This chain links TRBV6-2 or TRBV6-3 with TRBJ2-2, with 10 bases that match TRBD2. CDR1 is MNHEY, CDR2 SVGEGT, per germline. The J segment lost 9 bases and the V segment lost 6 bases, leaving 4 bases of the junction unmatched. CDR3 length: 13 residues. DNA for the CDR3: TGTGCCAGCAGCGCACTAGCGGGGCGGGAGCTGTTTTTT. Protein: CASSALAGRELFF.